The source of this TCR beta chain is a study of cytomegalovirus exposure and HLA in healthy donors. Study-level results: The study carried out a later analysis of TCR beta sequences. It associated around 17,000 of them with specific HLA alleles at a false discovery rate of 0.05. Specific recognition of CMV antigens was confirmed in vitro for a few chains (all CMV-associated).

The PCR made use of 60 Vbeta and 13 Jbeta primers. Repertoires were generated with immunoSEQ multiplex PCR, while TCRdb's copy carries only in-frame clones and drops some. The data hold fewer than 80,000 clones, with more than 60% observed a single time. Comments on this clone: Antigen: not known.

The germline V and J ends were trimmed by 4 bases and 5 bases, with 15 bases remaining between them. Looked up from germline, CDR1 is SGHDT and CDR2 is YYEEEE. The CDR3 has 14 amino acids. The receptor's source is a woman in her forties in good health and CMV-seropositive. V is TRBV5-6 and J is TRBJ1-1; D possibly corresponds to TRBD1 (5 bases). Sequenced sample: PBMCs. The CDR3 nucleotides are TGTGCCAGCAGCGTTCCTGGGGGACTAACTGAAGCTTTCTTT. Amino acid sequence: CASSVPGGLTEAFF.